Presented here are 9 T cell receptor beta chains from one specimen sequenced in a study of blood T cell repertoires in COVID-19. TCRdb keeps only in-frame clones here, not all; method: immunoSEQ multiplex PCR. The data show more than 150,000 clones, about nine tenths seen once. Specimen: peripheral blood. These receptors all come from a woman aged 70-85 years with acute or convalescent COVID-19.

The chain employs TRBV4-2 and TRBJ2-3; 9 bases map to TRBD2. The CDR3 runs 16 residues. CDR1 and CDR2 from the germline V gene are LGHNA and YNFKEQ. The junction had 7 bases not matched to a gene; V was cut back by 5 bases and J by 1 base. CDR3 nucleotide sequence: TGTGCCAGCAGCACCCCTAGCGGGACGGGCACAGATACGCAGTATTTT. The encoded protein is CASSTPSGTGTDTQYF.

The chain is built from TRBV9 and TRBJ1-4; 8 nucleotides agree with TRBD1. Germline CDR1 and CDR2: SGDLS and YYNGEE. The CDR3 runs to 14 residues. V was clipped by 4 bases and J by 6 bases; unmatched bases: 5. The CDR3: CASSRTGFDEKLFF. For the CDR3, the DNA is TGTGCCAGCAGCCGGACAGGGTTCGATGAAAAACTGTTTTTT.

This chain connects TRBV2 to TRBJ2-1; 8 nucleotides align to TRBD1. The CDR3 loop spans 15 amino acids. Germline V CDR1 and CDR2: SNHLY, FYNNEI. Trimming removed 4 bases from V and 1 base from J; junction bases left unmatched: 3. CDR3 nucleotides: TGTGCCAGCAGTGGCACAGGGGGGTCCTACAATGAGCAGTTCTTC. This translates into CASSGTGGSYNEQFF.

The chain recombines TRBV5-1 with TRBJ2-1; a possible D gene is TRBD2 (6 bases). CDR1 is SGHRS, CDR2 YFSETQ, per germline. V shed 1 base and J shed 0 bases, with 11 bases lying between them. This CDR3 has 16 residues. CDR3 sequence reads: CASSLLVAASYNEQFF. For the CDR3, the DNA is TGCGCCAGCAGCTTGTTGGTAGCGGCCTCCTACAATGAGCAGTTCTTC.

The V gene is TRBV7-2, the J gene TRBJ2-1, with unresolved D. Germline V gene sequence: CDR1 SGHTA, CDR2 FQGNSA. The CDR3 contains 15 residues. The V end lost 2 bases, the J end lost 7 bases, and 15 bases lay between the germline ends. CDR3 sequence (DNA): TGTGCCAGCAGCTTATCGTGGGTGGAGACGAATGAGCAGTTCTTC. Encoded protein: CASSLSWVETNEQFF.

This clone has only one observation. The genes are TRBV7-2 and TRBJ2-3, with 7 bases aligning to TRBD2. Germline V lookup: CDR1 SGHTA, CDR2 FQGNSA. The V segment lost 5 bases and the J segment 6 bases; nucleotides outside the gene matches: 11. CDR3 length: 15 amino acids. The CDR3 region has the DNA TGTGCCAGCAGCCTGACTGGGCGGGGGTTGGATACGCAGTATTTT. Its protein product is CASSLTGRGLDTQYF.

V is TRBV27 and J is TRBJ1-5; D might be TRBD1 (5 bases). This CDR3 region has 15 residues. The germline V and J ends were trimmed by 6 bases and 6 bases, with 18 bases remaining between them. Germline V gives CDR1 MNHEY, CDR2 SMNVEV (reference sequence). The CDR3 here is CASRWSRAAGQPQHF. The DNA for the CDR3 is TGTGCCAGCAGATGGAGCAGGGCGGCAGGTCAGCCCCAGCATTTT.

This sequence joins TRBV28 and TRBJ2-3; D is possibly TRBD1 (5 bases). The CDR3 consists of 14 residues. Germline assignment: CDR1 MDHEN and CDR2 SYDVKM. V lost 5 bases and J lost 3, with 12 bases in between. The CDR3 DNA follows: TGTGCCAGCAGTCGGGCCTCAGGGACAGATACGCAGTATTTT. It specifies CASSRASGTDTQYF.

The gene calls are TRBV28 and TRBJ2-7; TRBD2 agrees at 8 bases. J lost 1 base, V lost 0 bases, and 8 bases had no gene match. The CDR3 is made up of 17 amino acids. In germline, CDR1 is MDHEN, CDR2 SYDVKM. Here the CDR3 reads CASSLWAGTSASYEQYF. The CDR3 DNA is TGTGCCAGCAGTTTATGGGCCGGGACTAGTGCTTCCTACGAGCAGTACTTC.